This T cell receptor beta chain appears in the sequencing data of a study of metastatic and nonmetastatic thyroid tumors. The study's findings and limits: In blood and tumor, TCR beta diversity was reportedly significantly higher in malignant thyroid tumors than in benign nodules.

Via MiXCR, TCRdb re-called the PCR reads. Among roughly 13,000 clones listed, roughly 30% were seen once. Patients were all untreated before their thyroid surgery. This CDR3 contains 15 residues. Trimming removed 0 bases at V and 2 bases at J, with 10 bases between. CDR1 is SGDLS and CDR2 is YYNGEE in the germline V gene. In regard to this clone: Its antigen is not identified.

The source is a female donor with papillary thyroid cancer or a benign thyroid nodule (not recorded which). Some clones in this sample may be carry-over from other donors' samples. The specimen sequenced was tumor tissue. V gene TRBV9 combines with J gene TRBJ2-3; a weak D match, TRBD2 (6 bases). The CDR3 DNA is TGTGCCAGCAGCGTAGTCGGGGGTACCACAGATACGCAGTATTTT. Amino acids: CASSVVGGTTDTQYF.